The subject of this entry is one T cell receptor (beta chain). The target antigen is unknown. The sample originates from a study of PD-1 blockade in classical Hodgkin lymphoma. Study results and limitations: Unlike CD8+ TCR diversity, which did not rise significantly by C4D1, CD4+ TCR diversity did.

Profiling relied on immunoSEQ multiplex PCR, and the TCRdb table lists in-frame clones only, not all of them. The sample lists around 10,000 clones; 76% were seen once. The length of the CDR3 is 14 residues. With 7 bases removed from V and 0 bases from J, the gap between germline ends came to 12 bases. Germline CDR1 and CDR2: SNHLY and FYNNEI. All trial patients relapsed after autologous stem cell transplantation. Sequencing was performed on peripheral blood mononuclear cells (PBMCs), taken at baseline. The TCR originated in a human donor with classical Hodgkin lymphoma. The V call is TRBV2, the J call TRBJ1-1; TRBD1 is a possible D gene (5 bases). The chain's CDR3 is CASIRDGLNTEAFF. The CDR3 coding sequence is TGTGCCAGCATCAGGGACGGACTGAACACTGAAGCTTTCTTT.